The 30 T cell receptor beta chains in this list originate from one sample, sequenced in a study of blood T cell repertoires in COVID-19 (dated by TCRdb to the early 2020s). Library generation was performed with the immunoSEQ multiplex PCR assay. Imported from immuneACCESS, the table was reduced by TCRdb to in-frame sequences with V and J called. These copies leave out some clones; in studies compared against another copy, an unresolved V gene accounts for under half, and the cause of the remainder is not known. Within this sample are 100,000 to 150,000 clones, with roughly 91% of them counted one time only. Roughly 4.3% of the sample belongs to the ten largest clones. Sequenced sample: peripheral blood. The receptor set was obtained from a man aged 55 to 70 with COVID-19, enrolled during active disease.

The rearrangement joins TRBV6-6 to TRBJ2-3; 7 bases are a match to TRBD1. Germline-derived CDR1 and CDR2 are MNHNY and SVGAGI (reference sequence). The CDR3 is 15 amino acids. V shed 2 bases and J 6 bases; nucleotides not matched to a gene: 8. CDR3 residues: CASSYEGAKGDTQYF. The CDR3 bases are TGTGCCAGCAGTTACGAGGGGGCCAAGGGGGATACGCAGTATTTT.

This clone showed up just once. The chain is built from TRBV29-1 and TRBJ2-5; D might be TRBD2 (5 bases). Trimming pared 5 bases from V and 1 base from J, leaving 14 bases between. Germline assignment: CDR1 SQVTM and CDR2 ANQGSEA. The CDR3 runs to 14 residues. The CDR3 DNA is TGCAGCGTTTTGGACGGGGAAGCCCAAGAGACCCAGTACTTC. It specifies CSVLDGEAQETQYF.

This sequence joins TRBV19 and TRBJ1-1; the D gene is possibly TRBD1 (6 bases). CDR1 is LNHDA and CDR2 is SQIVND in the germline V gene (reference sequence). V lost 6 bases and J 5 bases, leaving 10 bases between the germline ends. The CDR3 length is 12 residues. CDR3 residues: CASSRRGTEAFF. For the CDR3, the DNA is TGTGCCAGTAGCAGAAGGGGGACTGAAGCTTTCTTT. Full variable domain (missing parts from reference TRBV19 and TRBJ1-1): DGGITQSPKYLFRKEGQNVTLSCEQNLNHDAMYWYRQDPGQGLRLIYYSQIVNDFQKGDIAEGYSVSREKKESFPLTVTSAQKNPTAFYLCASSRRGTEAFFGQGTRLTVV.

CDR3 region: CASSPRTGGPNEKLFF. In DNA, the CDR3 is TGTGCCAGCAGCCCGCGGACAGGGGGCCCGAATGAAAAACTGTTTTTT. This chain joins TRBV7-9 and TRBJ1-4; 11 bases agree with TRBD1. The CDR3 runs to 16 residues. The germline V gene has CDR1 SEHNR and CDR2 FQNEAQ (reference sequence). V gave up 5 bases and J gave up 5 bases; unmatched junction bases: 7.

The chain is built from TRBV5-4 and TRBJ1-4, with D unclear. Germline lookup yields CDR1 SGHNT and CDR2 YYREEE (reference sequence). The V gene lost 4 bases and the J gene lost 4 bases, with 14 bases spanning the gap. The CDR3 runs 15 residues. In DNA, the CDR3 is TGTGCCAGCAGCCCGGCAGGCAAACTTAATGAAAAACTGTTTTTT. Translation: CASSPAGKLNEKLFF. The variable domain in full, completed from reference TRBV5-4 and TRBJ1-4, reads ETGVTQSPTHLIKTRGQQVTLRCSSQSGHNTVSWYQQALGQGPQFIFQYYREEENGRGNFPPRFSGLQFPNYSSELNVNALELDDSALYLCASSPAGKLNEKLFFGSGTQLSVL.

This sequence joins TRBV3-1 (or the pseudogene TRBV3-2) and TRBJ2-2, with 7 bases identical to TRBD2. V lost 10 bases to trimming and J lost 5 bases; unmatched junction nucleotides: 7. The germline V gene encodes CDR1 LGHDT and CDR2 YNNKEL (reference sequence). The CDR3 is made up of 13 amino acids. CDR3: CATGGGGTGELFF. CDR3 in DNA: TGTGCCACCGGCGGGGGAGGAACCGGGGAGCTGTTTTTT.

J is TRBJ2-3 and V is TRBV7-3, with D hard to call. This CDR3 contains 15 residues. Trimming left V 5 bases short and J 3 bases short, with 15 bases between. Germline V gene sequence: CDR1 SGHTA, CDR2 FQGTGA. The CDR3 DNA reads as TGTGCCAGCAGCCCAAACCCCGGGTGGACAGATACGCAGTATTTT. Its protein is CASSPNPGWTDTQYF.

The chain employs TRBV27 and TRBJ1-2; TRBD1 matches 8 bases. After removal of 5 bases from V and 1 base from J, the junction contained 12 bases not matched to a gene. From germline, CDR1 is MNHEY and CDR2 SMNVEV (reference sequence). CDR3 length: 17 amino acids. As DNA, the CDR3 is TGTGCCAGCAGTCTTATCCGAGGGACAGGAGATAACTATGGCTACACCTTC. Protein sequence: CASSLIRGTGDNYGYTF.

V gene TRBV9 combines with J gene TRBJ2-1; weak D call: TRBD1 (6 bases). V was cut by 4 bases and J by 0 bases, with 11 bases left in between. The CDR3 spans 15 residues. From germline, CDR1 is SGDLS and CDR2 YYNGEE. The CDR3 reads CASSSDSSSYNEQFF. DNA for the CDR3: TGTGCCAGCAGCTCGGACAGCAGCTCCTACAATGAGCAGTTCTTC.

The V gene is TRBV27, the J gene TRBJ1-6; 7 bases align to TRBD1. Germline V gene lookup returns CDR1 MNHEY and CDR2 SMNVEV (reference sequence). This CDR3 comprises 12 residues. The J segment lost 8 bases and the V segment lost 7 bases, leaving 2 bases of the junction unmatched. This chain's CDR3 is CASKTGDSPLHF. The CDR3 region has the DNA TGTGCCAGCAAAACAGGGGATTCACCCCTCCACTTT.

This clone is a singleton in its sample. The V gene is TRBV30, the J gene TRBJ1-1; weak D call: TRBD1 (5 bases). In germline, CDR1 is GTSNPN, CDR2 SVGIG (reference sequence). V was trimmed by 4 bases and J by 0 bases, leaving 9 bases between them. The length of the CDR3 is 13 residues. The CDR3 sequence is CAWMGQVNTEAFF. CDR3 coding DNA: TGTGCCTGGATGGGGCAGGTGAACACTGAAGCTTTCTTT. Looking up the rest from reference TRBV30 and TRBJ1-1 gives the full variable domain: SQTIHQWPATLVQPVGSPLSLECTVEGTSNPNLYWYRQAAGRGLQLLFYSVGIGQISSEVPQNLSASRPQDRQFILSSKKLLLSDSGFYLCAWMGQVNTEAFFGQGTRLTVV.

This sequence joins TRBV6-5 and TRBJ2-3, with TRBD2 matching 8 bases. Germline V gives CDR1 MNHEY, CDR2 SVGAGI. The CDR3 runs 16 residues. Trimming cost V 4 bases and J 1 base; bases outside gene matches: 7. The DNA of the CDR3 is TGTGCCAGCAGTTCCAGGACTAGCCTACGCACAGATACGCAGTATTTT. This translates into CASSSRTSLRTDTQYF.

This clone was picked up one time. The J gene is TRBJ1-2, the V gene TRBV6-5; 9 bases fit TRBD1. This CDR3 contains 13 residues. Germline assignment: CDR1 MNHEY and CDR2 SVGAGI. V lost 6 bases and J lost 4; bases outside the gene matches: 3. CDR3 protein: CASRDRGSYGYTF. The CDR3 nucleotides are TGTGCCAGCAGGGACAGGGGTAGCTATGGCTACACCTTC.

CDR3 sequence (DNA): TGCAGCGCCTCAACTAACACCTACGAGCAGTACTTC. This encodes CSASTNTYEQYF. The chain joins TRBV29-1 to TRBJ2-7, with D unclear. V lost 7 bases and J lost 2, with 12 bases in between. This CDR3 region has 12 residues. From germline, CDR1 is SQVTM and CDR2 ANQGSEA.

V gene TRBV6-5 combines with J gene TRBJ2-1; TRBD2 matches at 12 bases. The CDR3 loop spans 15 amino acids. The germline gives CDR1 MNHEY, CDR2 SVGAGI. The ends lost 6 bases at V and 7 bases at J; junction bases unmatched: 7. The CDR3 reads CASRDLAGGANEQFF. The DNA for the CDR3 is TGTGCCAGCAGGGACCTAGCGGGGGGGGCTAATGAGCAGTTCTTC.

The V and J genes are TRBV19 and TRBJ2-6; 8 bases align to TRBD1. The CDR3 totals 17 residues. Per germline, CDR1 LNHDA and CDR2 SQIVND (reference sequence). V dropped 3 bases and J dropped 0; count of bases not matched to a gene: 4. Written as DNA, the CDR3 is TGTGCCAGTAGTATCAGGGGGCGAAGCTCTGGGGCCAACGTCCTGACTTTC. It translates to CASSIRGRSSGANVLTF.

The chain uses TRBV28 and TRBJ2-5; the match to TRBD1 covers 7 bases. Germline trimming cut 5 bases from V and 2 bases from J; bases unmatched to any gene: 8. Looked up from germline, CDR1 is MDHEN and CDR2 is SYDVKM. CDR3 size: 15 residues. The CDR3 sequence is CASSPLGQVQETQYF. CDR3 in DNA: TGTGCCAGCAGTCCGCTAGGACAGGTACAAGAGACCCAGTACTTC.

V and J are TRBV15 and TRBJ1-2; the D is unclear. V was pared by 1 base and J by 4 bases, with 7 bases between. Germline V CDR1 and CDR2: LNHNV, YYDKDF (reference sequence). The length of the CDR3 is 13 residues. CDR3 bases: TGTGCCACCAGCAGAGGATGGGCCTATGGCTACACCTTC. Amino acid sequence: CATSRGWAYGYTF.

The chain carries TRBV6-5 and TRBJ1-2; the match to TRBD1 covers 7 bases. After removal of 5 bases from V and 3 bases from J, the junction contained 9 bases not matched to a gene. This CDR3 comprises 15 residues. The germline V gene has CDR1 MNHEY and CDR2 SVGAGI. The CDR3 loop reads CASSTVGQSHYGYTF. The CDR3 coding sequence is TGTGCCAGCAGTACCGTGGGACAGTCCCACTATGGCTACACCTTC.

This sequence joins TRBV5-1 and TRBJ2-1; 15 nucleotides match TRBD2. CDR1 and CDR2 (germline): SGHRS, YFSETQ. This CDR3 comprises 17 residues. Unmatched junction bases numbered 3, after V lost 3 bases and J lost 2 bases. The CDR3 here is CASSWGLAGGPYNEQFF. In DNA, the CDR3 is TGCGCCAGCAGCTGGGGACTAGCGGGGGGACCCTACAATGAGCAGTTCTTC.

This chain links TRBV7-9 with TRBJ1-1, with D hard to call. There are 13 residues in the CDR3. Deletions cut 1 base from V and 4 bases from J, with 7 bases between. The germline V gene encodes CDR1 SEHNR and CDR2 FQNEAQ (reference sequence). Here the CDR3 DNA reads TGTGCCAGCAGCTTAGAGGCGGGCACTGAAGCTTTCTTT. As protein: CASSLEAGTEAFF.

The CDR3 sequence: CASSPRLAEQETQYF. CDR3 DNA: TGTGCCAGCAGCCCTAGACTAGCGGAGCAAGAGACCCAGTACTTC. The J gene is TRBJ2-5, the V gene TRBV5-4, with 9 bases aligning to TRBD2. This CDR3 contains 15 residues. Germline lookup yields CDR1 SGHNT and CDR2 YYREEE (reference sequence). J lost 2 bases, V lost 4 bases, and 6 bases had no gene match.

This chain links TRBV7-2 with TRBJ2-1; TRBD2 aligns across 9 bases. The CDR3 runs to 17 residues. Germline V gene data show CDR1 as SGHTA and CDR2 as FQGNSA. J was trimmed by 2 bases and V by 2 bases; bases with no gene match: 7. CDR3 nucleotides: TGTGCCAGCAGCTTAACGCCCCCTAGCGGGACCTACAATGAGCAGTTCTTC. Its translation is CASSLTPPSGTYNEQFF.

This clone was observed a single time. This chain connects TRBV19 to TRBJ1-1, with D perhaps TRBD1 (5 bases). Germline loops: CDR1 LNHDA, CDR2 SQIVND (reference sequence). Trimming shortened V by 8 bases and J by 1 base, and 26 bases separated the two germline ends. This CDR3 is 18 amino acids long. The CDR3 here is CASAGGNFVSSANTEAFF. CDR3 bases: TGTGCCAGTGCGGGGGGAAATTTTGTCTCTAGTGCGAACACTGAAGCTTTCTTT. Looking up the rest from reference TRBV19 and TRBJ1-1 gives the full variable domain: DGGITQSPKYLFRKEGQNVTLSCEQNLNHDAMYWYRQDPGQGLRLIYYSQIVNDFQKGDIAEGYSVSREKKESFPLTVTSAQKNPTAFYLCASAGGNFVSSANTEAFFGQGTRLTVV.

The chain combines TRBV5-6 with TRBJ2-1; 13 bases are shared with TRBD2. V lost 4 bases to trimming and J lost 4 bases; unmatched junction nucleotides: 5. The germline gives CDR1 SGHDT, CDR2 YYEEEE. This CDR3 is built from 16 residues. The CDR3 sequence is CASSPGTSGEYNEQFF. CDR3 nucleotides: TGTGCCAGCAGCCCCGGGACTAGCGGGGAATACAATGAGCAGTTCTTC.

A single count supports this clone. The chain recombines TRBV6-2 or TRBV6-3 with TRBJ2-5, with a tentative D call TRBD2 (6 bases). Germline V gene lookup returns CDR1 MNHEY and CDR2 SVGEGT. The CDR3 length is 14 residues. V gave up 5 bases and J gave up 3 bases, with 13 bases separating them. The chain's CDR3 is CASSNSGGKETQYF. Written as DNA, the CDR3 is TGTGCCAGCAGTAATTCCGGGGGTAAAGAGACCCAGTACTTC.

The rearrangement links TRBV6-5 to TRBJ2-7, with TRBD1 matching over 10 bases. The length of the CDR3 is 15 residues. After removal of 2 bases from V and 4 bases from J, the junction contained 5 bases not matched to a gene. From germline, CDR1 is MNHEY and CDR2 SVGAGI. In DNA, the CDR3 is TGTGCCAGCAGTTACCCGGGACAGGGGATTTACGAGCAGTACTTC. It codes for CASSYPGQGIYEQYF.

The chain carries TRBV10-3 and TRBJ1-2; D not certain. The germline V gene encodes CDR1 ENHRY and CDR2 SYGVKD. V lost 6 bases, J lost 0 bases, and 5 bases lay in between. The CDR3 runs 12 residues. CDR3 region: CAISATNYGYTF. CDR3 bases: TGTGCCATCAGCGCGACTAACTATGGCTACACCTTC.

A few counts support this clone. This rearrangement joins TRBV6-6 to TRBJ1-2; possibly TRBD1 for D (5 bases). CDR1 and CDR2 (germline): MNHNY, SVGAGI (reference sequence). This CDR3 is built from 15 residues. Between the trimmed V and J ends, which lost 3 bases and 6 bases, there was a span of 17 bases. This chain's CDR3 is CASSYNGGGLDGYTF. The CDR3 DNA reads TGTGCCAGCAGTTATAATGGCGGGGGGTTAGATGGCTACACCTTC.

On this clone itself: This CDR3 is also generated by other DNA sequences in the sample. V is TRBV7-9 and J is TRBJ2-7, with D maybe TRBD1 (5 bases). The CDR3 covers 14 residues. Between the trimmed V and J ends, which lost 3 bases and 0 bases, there was a span of 9 bases. Germline V CDR1 and CDR2: SEHNR, FQNEAQ (reference sequence). The CDR3 coding sequence is TGTGCCAGCAGCTTGGGGCAGGCCTCCTACGAGCAGTACTTC. The encoded protein is CASSLGQASYEQYF.